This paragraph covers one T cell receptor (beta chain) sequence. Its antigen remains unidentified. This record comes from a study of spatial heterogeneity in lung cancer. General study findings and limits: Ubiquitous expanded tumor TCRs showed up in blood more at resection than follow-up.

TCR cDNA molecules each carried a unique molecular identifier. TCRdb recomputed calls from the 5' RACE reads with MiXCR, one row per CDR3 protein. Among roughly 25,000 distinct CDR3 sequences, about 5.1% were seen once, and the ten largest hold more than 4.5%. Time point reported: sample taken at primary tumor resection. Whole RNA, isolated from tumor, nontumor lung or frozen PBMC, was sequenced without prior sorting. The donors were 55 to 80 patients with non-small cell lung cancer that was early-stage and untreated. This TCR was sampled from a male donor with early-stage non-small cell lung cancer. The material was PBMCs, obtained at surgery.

DNA for the CDR3: TGTGCCAGCAGCTTAGGGACAGGCACTGAAGCTTTCTTT. Translated: CASSLGTGTEAFF. J is TRBJ1-1 and V is TRBV11-1; 7 positions agree with TRBD1. This CDR3 contains 13 residues. J was trimmed by 4 bases and V by 1 base; bases with no gene match: 0. Germline CDR1 SGHAT, CDR2 FQDESV (reference sequence).